The TCR beta chain described here comes from a study of CD4 T cells in relation to SARS-CoV-2 and coronaviruses. CD4+ T cells from unexposed donors were obtained before the COVID-19 pandemic (2011-2018). The cells were cultured for 10 days before CD4+ T cells were isolated. This CDR3 contains 12 residues. CDR1 and CDR2 from the germline V gene are GTSNPN and SVGIG (reference sequence). V gave up 5 bases and J gave up 9 bases; unmatched junction bases: 5. Profiled with immunoSEQ multiplex PCR; TCRdb holds only in-frame clones, not every one. The table records 24,000 or so clones, around 78% of them present only once. Regarding this clone: Its target is unknown.

This chain joins TRBV30 and TRBJ2-4; 9 nucleotides line up with TRBD1. The sequence was obtained from a human donor in good health. The sample was CD4+ T cells from PBMCs, cultured in vitro. For the CDR3, the DNA is TGTGCCTGGGGGACAGGGTCTGGCATTCAGTACTTC. As protein: CAWGTGSGIQYF.